This T cell receptor (beta chain) was profiled in a study of identical twins. This clonotype was seen repeatedly, ten times or more. The antigen is not known. The study, taken as a whole, reports: Insertions ran lower in abundant cord blood beta clonotypes, though not in memory repertoires.

Unique molecular identifiers were present on the cDNA, which also gained a universal primer site by template switching. MiXCR, run by TCRdb on the 5' RACE reads, gives a single entry per CDR3 protein. The data contain approximately 890,000 distinct CDR3 sequences, 12% of them singletons. V dropped 6 bases and J dropped 6 bases, with 9 bases sitting between them. CDR1 SNHLY and CDR2 FYNNEI come from the germline V gene. This CDR3 spans 12 amino acids. This sample also appeared in a second study, on yellow fever vaccine responses in identical twins.

The sequence derives from a woman aged 18 to 35 in good health. Sequencing used PBMCs. The genes are TRBV2 and TRBJ2-1; D possibly corresponds to TRBD2 (5 bases). The CDR3 is CASREDGNEQFF. DNA for the CDR3: TGTGCCAGCAGGGAGGACGGCAATGAGCAGTTCTTC.